This T cell receptor beta chain was retrieved from a study of T cell responses to AZD1222 COVID-19 vaccine. Whole-study context: The study pooled second doses at about 4 or about 12 weeks. The study, taken as a whole, reports: Sampling captured repertoires only after the peak T cell response.

The data were produced by immunoSEQ multiplex PCR, yet TCRdb's version contains in-frame clones alone and is incomplete. The data show under 110,000 clones, with roughly 87% seen just once and more than 15% held by the top ten. Trimming removed 6 bases from V and 2 bases from J, with 12 bases in between. The CDR3 is 14 amino acids. Looked up from germline, CDR1 is MNHEY and CDR2 is SMNVEV (reference sequence). With respect to this clone: Its antigen is as yet unknown.

The sequence derives from an adult in good health. The input for sequencing was peripheral blood, taken on day 0 of AZD1222 vaccination. J is TRBJ2-3 and V is TRBV27; D uncertain. CDR3 coding DNA: TGTGCCAGCAGCACGTACGGATACACAGATACGCAGTATTTT. This encodes CASSTYGYTDTQYF.